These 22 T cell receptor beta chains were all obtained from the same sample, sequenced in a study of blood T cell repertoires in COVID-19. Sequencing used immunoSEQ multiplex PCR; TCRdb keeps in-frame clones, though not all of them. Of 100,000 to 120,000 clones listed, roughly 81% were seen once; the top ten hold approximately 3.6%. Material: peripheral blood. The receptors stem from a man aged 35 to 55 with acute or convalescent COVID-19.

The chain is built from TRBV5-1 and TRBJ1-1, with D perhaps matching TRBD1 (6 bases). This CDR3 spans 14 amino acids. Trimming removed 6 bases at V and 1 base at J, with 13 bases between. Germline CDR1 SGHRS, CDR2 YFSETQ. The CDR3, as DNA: TGCGCCAGCACCCCTACGACAGGGAACACTGAAGCTTTCTTT. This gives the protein CASTPTTGNTEAFF.

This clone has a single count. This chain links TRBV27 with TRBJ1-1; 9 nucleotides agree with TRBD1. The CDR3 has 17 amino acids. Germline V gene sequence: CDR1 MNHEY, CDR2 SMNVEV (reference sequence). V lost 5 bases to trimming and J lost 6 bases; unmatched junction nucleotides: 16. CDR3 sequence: CASSKTGGLGVDPEAFF. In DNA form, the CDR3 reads TGTGCCAGCAGTAAGACAGGGGGTTTGGGCGTGGACCCTGAAGCTTTCTTT.

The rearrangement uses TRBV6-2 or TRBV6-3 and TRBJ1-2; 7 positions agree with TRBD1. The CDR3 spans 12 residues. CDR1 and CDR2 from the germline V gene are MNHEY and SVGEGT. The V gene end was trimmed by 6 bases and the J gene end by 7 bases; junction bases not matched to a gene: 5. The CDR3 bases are TGTGCCAGCAGCGACAGGGTCGGTGGCTACACCTTC. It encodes CASSDRVGGYTF.

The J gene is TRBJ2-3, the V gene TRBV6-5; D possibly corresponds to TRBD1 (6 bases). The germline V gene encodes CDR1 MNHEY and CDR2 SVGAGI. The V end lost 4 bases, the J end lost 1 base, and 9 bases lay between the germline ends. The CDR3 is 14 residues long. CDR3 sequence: CASSWTDRTDTQYF. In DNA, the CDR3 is TGTGCCAGCAGTTGGACAGACCGCACAGATACGCAGTATTTT.

The DNA of the CDR3 is TGTGCCACCAGTGAGGCCGGGACAGGGGAGTCCGGGGAGCTGTTTTTT. Translated: CATSEAGTGESGELFF. The chain recombines TRBV24-1 with TRBJ2-2, with 10 bases lining up with TRBD1. V was pared by 4 bases and J by 6 bases, with 7 bases of the junction left unmatched. CDR3 length: 16 amino acids. CDR1 and CDR2 (germline): KGHDR, SFDVKD.

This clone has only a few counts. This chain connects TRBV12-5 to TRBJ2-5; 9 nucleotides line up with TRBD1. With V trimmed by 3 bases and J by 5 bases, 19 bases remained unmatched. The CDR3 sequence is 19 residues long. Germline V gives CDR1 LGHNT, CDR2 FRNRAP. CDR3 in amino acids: CASGLAHLGGQGPAETQYF. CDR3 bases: TGTGCTAGTGGTTTAGCCCACTTAGGGGGACAGGGCCCTGCGGAGACCCAGTACTTC.

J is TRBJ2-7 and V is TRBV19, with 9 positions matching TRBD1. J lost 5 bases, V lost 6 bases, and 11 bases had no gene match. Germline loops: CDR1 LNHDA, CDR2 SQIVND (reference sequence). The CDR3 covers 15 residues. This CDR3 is CASRPGQGGLNEQYF. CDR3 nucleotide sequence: TGTGCCAGTAGGCCGGGACAGGGAGGTCTGAACGAGCAGTACTTC.

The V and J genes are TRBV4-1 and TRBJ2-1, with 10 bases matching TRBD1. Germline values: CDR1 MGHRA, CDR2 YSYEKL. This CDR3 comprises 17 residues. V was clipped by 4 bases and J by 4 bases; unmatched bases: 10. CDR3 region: CASSPRDRGQVYNEQFF. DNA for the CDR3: TGCGCCAGCAGCCCCCGGGACAGGGGACAAGTATACAATGAGCAGTTCTTC.

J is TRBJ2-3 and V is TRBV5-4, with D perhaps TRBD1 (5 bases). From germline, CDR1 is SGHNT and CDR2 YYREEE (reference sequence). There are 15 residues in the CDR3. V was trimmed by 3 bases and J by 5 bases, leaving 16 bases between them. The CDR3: CASSSGVREIDTQYF. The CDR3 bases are TGTGCCAGCAGCTCCGGCGTCAGGGAAATAGATACGCAGTATTTT.

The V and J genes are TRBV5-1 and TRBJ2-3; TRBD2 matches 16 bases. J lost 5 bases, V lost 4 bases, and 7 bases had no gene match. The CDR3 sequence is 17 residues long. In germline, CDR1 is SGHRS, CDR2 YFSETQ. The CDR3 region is CASSPGLAGGPGDTQYF. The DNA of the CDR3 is TGCGCCAGCAGCCCGGGACTAGCGGGGGGGCCGGGAGATACGCAGTATTTT.

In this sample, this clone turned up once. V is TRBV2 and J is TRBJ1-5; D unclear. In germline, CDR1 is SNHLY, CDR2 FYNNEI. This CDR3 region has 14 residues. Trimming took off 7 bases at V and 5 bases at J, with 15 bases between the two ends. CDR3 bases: TGTGCCAGCACTTGGGAGGGTTCGTATCAGCCCCAGCATTTT. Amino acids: CASTWEGSYQPQHF.

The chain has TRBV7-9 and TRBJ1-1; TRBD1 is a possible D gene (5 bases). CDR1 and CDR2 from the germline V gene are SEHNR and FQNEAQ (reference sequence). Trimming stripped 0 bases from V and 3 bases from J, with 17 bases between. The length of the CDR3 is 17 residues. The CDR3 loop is CASSLAEVGEEDTEAFF. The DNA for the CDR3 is TGTGCCAGCAGCTTAGCCGAAGTAGGGGAGGAGGACACTGAAGCTTTCTTT.

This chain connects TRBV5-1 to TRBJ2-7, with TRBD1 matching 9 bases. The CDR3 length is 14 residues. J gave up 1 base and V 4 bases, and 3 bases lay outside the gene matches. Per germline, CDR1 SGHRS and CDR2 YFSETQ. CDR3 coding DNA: TGCGCCAGCAGCAGGGACAGGGAATCCTACGAGCAGTACTTC. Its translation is CASSRDRESYEQYF.

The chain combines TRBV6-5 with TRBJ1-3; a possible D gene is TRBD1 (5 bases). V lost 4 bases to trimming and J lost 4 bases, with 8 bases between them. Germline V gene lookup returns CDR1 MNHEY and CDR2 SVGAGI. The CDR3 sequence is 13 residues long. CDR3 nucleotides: TGTGCCAGCAGTTCAGGGTCGGGAAACACCATATATTTT. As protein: CASSSGSGNTIYF.

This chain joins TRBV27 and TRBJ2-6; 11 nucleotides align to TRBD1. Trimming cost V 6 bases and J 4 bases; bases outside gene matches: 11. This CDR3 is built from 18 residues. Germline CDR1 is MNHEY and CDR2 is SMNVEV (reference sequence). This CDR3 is CASRKGQGAGGGANVLTF. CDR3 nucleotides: TGTGCCAGCAGGAAAGGACAGGGGGCGGGAGGAGGGGCCAACGTCCTGACTTTC. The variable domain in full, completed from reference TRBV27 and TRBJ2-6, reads EAQVTQNPRYLITVTGKKLTVTCSQNMNHEYMSWYRQDPGLGLRQIYYSMNVEVTDKGDVPEGYKVSRKEKRNFPLILESPSPNQTSLYFCASRKGQGAGGGANVLTFGAGSRLTVL.

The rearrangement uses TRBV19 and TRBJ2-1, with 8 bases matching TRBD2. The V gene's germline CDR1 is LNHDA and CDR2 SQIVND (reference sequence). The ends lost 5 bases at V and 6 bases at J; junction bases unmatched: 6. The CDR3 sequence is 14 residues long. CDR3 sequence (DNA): TGTGCCAGTAGTGTGGGGACTAGAGGCAATGAGCAGTTCTTC. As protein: CASSVGTRGNEQFF.

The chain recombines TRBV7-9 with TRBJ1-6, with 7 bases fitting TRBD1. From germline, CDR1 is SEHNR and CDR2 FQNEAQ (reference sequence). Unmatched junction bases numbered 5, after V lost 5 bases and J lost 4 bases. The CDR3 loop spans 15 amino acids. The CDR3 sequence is CASSRETGYNSPLHF. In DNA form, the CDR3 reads TGTGCCAGCAGCCGTGAGACAGGGTATAATTCACCCCTCCACTTT.

CDR3 amino acids: CASSVEYGSYEQYF. CDR3 DNA sequence: TGTGCCAGCAGCGTAGAATACGGCTCCTACGAGCAGTACTTC. The chain employs TRBV9 and TRBJ2-7; D gene uncertain. The CDR3 runs to 14 residues. Per the germline V gene, CDR1 is SGDLS and CDR2 is YYNGEE. The germline V and J ends were trimmed by 0 bases and 0 bases, with 7 bases remaining between them.

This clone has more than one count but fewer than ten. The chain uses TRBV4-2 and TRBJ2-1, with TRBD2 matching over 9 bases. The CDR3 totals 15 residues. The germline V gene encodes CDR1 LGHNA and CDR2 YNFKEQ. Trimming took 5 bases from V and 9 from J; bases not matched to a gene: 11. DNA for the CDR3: TGTGCCAGCAGCAAGCTGGCGGGGGGGCCCAGTGAGCAGTTCTTC. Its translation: CASSKLAGGPSEQFF.

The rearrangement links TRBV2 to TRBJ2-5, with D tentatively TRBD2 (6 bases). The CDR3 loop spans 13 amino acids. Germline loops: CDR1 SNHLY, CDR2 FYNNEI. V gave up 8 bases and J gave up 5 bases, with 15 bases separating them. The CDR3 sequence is CASHKRGSETQYF. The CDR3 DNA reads TGTGCCAGCCATAAACGGGGGAGCGAGACCCAGTACTTC. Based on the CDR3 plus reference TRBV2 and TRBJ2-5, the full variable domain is EPEVTQTPSHQVTQMGQEVILRCVPISNHLYFYWYRQILGQKVEFLVSFYNNEISEKSEIFDDQFSVERPDGSNFTLKIRSTKLEDSAMYFCASHKRGSETQYFGPGTRLLVL.

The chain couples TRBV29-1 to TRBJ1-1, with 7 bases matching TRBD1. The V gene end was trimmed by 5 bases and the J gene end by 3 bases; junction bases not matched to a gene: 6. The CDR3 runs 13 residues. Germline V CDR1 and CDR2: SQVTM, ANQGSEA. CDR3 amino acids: CSVHRGGYTEAFF. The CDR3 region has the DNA TGCAGCGTTCACAGGGGTGGCTACACTGAAGCTTTCTTT.

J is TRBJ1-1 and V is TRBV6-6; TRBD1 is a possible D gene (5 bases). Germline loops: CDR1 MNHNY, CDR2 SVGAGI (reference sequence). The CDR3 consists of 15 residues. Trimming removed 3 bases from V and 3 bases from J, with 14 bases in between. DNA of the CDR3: TGTGCCAGCAGTTATGGTGTAGCCAGGGACACTGAAGCTTTCTTT. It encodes CASSYGVARDTEAFF.